The 2 T cell receptor beta chains presented below share a single source sample, sequenced in a study of cytomegalovirus exposure and HLA in healthy donors. This PCR relied on a set of 60 Vbeta primers and 13 Jbeta primers. The protocol was immunoSEQ multiplex PCR, while the TCRdb copy is restricted to in-frame clones and leaves out a portion. Of some 150,000 clones listed, 80% to 90% were seen once; the top ten hold about 7.7%. The sample consisted of PBMCs. These receptors came from a woman in her 30s in good health and CMV-seropositive.

This clone was observed a handful of times. V gene TRBV27 combines with J gene TRBJ1-6, with D perhaps TRBD1 (5 bases). Per germline, CDR1 MNHEY and CDR2 SMNVEV (reference sequence). This CDR3 spans 16 amino acids. V was shortened by 2 bases and J by 10 bases, with 18 bases between the two germline ends. Here the CDR3 reads CASSLRTKGKGSPLHF. CDR3 sequence (DNA): TGTGCCAGCAGTTTACGGACGAAGGGGAAAGGGTCACCCCTCCACTTT.

This clone showed up just once. CDR3 sequence (DNA): TGTGCCAGCAGCTTCTCAAGGAGCTCCTACGAGCAGTACTTC. Protein product: CASSFSRSSYEQYF. This chain uses TRBV7-2 with TRBJ2-7; D not certain. The CDR3 spans 14 residues. Germline V CDR1 and CDR2: SGHTA, FQGNSA. V was cut by 3 bases and J by 0 bases, with 9 bases left in between.